This T cell receptor beta chain derives from a study of technical replicates of blood from several donors. Repertoires were generated with immunoSEQ multiplex PCR, while TCRdb's copy carries only in-frame clones and drops some. The sample lists 85,000 to 95,000 clones; almost 97% were seen once. Germline trimming cut 3 bases from V and 0 bases from J; bases unmatched to any gene: 8. CDR3 size: 16 residues. Germline V lookup: CDR1 PRHDT, CDR2 FYEKMQ (reference sequence). The chain uses TRBV13 and TRBJ2-7, with 7 bases aligning to TRBD2. The sequence came from a human donor in good health. The sequenced sample was T cells isolated from PBMCs. CDR3 in DNA: TGTGCCAGCAGCTTCCATCTAGCGGCTAGCTCCTACGAGCAGTACTTC. This sequence encodes CASSFHLAASSYEQYF.